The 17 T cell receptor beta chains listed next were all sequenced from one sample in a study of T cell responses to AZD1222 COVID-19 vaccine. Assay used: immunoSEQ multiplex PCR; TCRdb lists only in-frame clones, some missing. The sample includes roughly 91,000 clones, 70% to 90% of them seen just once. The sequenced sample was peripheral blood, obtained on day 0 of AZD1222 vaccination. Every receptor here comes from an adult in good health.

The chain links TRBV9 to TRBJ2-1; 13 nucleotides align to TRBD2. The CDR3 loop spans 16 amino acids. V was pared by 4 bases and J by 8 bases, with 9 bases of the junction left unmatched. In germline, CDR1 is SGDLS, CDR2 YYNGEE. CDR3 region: CASSPLGLAGVYEQFF. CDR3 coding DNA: TGTGCCAGCAGCCCTCTCGGACTAGCGGGAGTTTATGAGCAGTTCTTC.

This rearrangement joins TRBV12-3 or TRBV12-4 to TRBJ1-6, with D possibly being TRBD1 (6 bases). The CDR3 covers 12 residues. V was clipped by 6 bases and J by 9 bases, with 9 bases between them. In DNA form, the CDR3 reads TGTGCCAGCAGCTTACAGGGTTCACCCCTCCACTTT. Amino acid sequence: CASSLQGSPLHF.

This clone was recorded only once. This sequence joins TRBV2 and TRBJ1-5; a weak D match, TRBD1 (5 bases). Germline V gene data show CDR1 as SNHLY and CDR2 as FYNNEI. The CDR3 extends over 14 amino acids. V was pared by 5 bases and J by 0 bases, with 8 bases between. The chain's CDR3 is CASSPGRSNQPQHF. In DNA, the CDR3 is TGTGCCAGCAGTCCGGGACGTAGCAATCAGCCCCAGCATTTT.

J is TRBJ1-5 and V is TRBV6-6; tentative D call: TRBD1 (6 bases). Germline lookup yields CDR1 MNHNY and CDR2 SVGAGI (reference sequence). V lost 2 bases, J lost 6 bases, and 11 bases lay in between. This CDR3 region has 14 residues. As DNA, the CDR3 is TGTGCCAGCAGTTACGGGGGCGCGGGTCAGCCCCAGCATTTT. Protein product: CASSYGGAGQPQHF.

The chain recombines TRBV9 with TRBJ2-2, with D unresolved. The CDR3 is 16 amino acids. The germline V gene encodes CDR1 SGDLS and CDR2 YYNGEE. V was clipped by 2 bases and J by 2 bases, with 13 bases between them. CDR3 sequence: CASSVSVGYNTGELFF. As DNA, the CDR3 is TGTGCCAGCAGCGTCTCAGTCGGATATAACACCGGGGAGCTGTTTTTT.

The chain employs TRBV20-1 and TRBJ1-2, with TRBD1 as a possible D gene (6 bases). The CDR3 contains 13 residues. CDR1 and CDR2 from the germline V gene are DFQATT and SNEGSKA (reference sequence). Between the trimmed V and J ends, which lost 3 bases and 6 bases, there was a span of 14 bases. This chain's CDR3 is CSASSQGSDGYTF. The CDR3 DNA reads TGCAGTGCTAGTAGTCAGGGGTCGGATGGCTACACCTTC.

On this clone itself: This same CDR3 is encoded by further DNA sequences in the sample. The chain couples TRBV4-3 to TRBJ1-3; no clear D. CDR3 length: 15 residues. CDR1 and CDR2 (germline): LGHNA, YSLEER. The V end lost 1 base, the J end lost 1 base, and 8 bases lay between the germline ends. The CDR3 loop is CASSQGSGSGNTIYF. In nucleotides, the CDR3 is TGCGCCAGCAGCCAAGGGTCGGGGTCTGGAAACACCATATATTTT.

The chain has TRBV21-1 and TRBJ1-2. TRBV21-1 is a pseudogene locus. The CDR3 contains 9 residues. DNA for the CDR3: TGTGCCAGCCTCTATGGCTACACCTTC. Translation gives CASLYGYTF.

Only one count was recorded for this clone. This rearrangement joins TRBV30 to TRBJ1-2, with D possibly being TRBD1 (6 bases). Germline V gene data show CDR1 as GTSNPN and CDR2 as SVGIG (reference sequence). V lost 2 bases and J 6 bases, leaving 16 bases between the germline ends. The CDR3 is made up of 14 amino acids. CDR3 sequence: CAWSFGGGGDGYTF. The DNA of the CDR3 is TGTGCCTGGAGTTTTGGGGGCGGTGGTGATGGCTACACCTTC.

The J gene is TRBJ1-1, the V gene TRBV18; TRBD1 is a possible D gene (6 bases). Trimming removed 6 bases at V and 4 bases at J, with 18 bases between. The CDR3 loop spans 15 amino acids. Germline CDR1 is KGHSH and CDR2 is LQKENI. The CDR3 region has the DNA TGTGCCAGCTCCCTCCACTCAGGGGAGGCCACTGAAGCTTTCTTT. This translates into CASSLHSGEATEAFF.

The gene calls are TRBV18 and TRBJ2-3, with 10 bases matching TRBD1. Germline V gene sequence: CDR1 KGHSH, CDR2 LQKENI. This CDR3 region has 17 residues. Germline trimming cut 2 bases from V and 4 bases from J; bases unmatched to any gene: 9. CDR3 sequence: CASSPKTGGFPSDTQYF. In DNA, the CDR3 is TGTGCCAGCTCACCAAAGACAGGGGGCTTCCCCTCAGATACGCAGTATTTT.

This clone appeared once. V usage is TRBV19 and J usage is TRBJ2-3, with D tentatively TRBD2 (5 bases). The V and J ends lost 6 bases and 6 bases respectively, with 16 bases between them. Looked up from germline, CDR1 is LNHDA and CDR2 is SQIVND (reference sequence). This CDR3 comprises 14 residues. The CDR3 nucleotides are TGTGCCAGTAGAATCTCAACCGGGGTGGATACGCAGTATTTT. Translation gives CASRISTGVDTQYF.

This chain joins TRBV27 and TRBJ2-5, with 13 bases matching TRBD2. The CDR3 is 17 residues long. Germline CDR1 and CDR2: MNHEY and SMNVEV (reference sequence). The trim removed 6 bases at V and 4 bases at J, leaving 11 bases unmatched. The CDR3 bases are TGTGCCAGCAGAGCACGGACTAGCGGGGGCCTTACAGAGACCCAGTACTTC. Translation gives CASRARTSGGLTETQYF.

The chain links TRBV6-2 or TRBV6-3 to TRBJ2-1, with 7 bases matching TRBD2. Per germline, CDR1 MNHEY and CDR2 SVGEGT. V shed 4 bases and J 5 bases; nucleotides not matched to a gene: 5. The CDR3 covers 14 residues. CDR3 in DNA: TGTGCCAGCAGTTTCGGGGGGACCCACAATGAGCAGTTCTTC. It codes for CASSFGGTHNEQFF.

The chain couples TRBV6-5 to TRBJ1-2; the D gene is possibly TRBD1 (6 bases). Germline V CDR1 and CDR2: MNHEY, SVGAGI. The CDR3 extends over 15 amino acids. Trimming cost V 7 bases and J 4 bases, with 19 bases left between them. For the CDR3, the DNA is TGTGCCAGCACCAGGGCAGGGGCCGTCGGCTATGGCTACACCTTC. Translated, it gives CASTRAGAVGYGYTF.

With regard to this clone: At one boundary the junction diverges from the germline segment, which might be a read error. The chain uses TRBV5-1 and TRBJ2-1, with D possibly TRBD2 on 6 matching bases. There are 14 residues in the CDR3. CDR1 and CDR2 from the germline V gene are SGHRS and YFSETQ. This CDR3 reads CASSLRGNGNEQFF. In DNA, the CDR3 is TGTGCCAGCAGCTTGCGCGGGAACGGAAATGAGCAGTTCTTC. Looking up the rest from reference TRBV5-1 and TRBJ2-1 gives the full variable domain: KAGVTQTPRYLIKTRGQQVTLSCSPISGHRSVSWYQQTPGQGLQFLFEYFSETQRNKGNFPGRFSGRQFSNSRSEMNVSTLELGDSALYLCASSLRGNGNEQFFGPGTRLTVL.

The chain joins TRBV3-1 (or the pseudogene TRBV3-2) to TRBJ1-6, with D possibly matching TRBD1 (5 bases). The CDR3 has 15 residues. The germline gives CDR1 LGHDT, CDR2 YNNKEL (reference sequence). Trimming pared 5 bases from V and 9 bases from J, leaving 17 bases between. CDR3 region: CASSGTLGQRSPLHF. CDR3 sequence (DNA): TGTGCCAGCAGCGGGACTCTGGGCCAGCGTTCACCCCTCCACTTT.